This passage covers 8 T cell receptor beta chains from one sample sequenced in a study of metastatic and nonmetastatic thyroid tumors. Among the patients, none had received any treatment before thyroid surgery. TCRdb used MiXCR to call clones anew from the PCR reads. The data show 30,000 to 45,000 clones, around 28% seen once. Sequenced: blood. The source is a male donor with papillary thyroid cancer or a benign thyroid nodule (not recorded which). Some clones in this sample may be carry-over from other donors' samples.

CDR3 sequence reads: CASRPTGTGNTIYF. The DNA of the CDR3 is TGTGCCAGCAGACCGACAGGGACCGGAAACACCATATATTTT. V and J are TRBV13 and TRBJ1-3; TRBD1 aligns across 7 bases. CDR1 and CDR2 from the germline V gene are PRHDT and FYEKMQ (reference sequence). The CDR3 extends over 14 amino acids. After removal of 6 bases from V and 4 bases from J, the junction contained 6 bases not matched to a gene.

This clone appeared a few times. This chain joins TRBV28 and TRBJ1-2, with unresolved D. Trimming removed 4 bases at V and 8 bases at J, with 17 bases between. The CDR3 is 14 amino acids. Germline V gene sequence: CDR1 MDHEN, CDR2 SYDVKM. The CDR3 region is CASSSPGPYRGYTF. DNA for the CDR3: TGTGCCAGCAGTTCCCCCGGGCCATATCGAGGCTACACCTTC.

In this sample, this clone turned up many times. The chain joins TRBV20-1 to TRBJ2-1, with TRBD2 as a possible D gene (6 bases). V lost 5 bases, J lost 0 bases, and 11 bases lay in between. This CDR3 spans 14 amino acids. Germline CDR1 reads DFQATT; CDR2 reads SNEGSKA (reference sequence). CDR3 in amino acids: CSAPLGGSYNEQFF. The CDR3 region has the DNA TGCAGTGCTCCGCTGGGAGGCTCCTACAATGAGCAGTTCTTC.

The CDR3, as DNA: TGTGCCAGCAGCCTCCTGGTACAGTGCGACAATGAGCAGTTCTTC. Its protein is CASSLLVQCDNEQFF. J is TRBJ2-1 and V is TRBV7-3, with D uncertain. From germline, CDR1 is SGHTA and CDR2 FQGTGA. The CDR3 spans 15 residues. With 5 bases removed from V and 5 bases from J, the gap between germline ends came to 16 bases.

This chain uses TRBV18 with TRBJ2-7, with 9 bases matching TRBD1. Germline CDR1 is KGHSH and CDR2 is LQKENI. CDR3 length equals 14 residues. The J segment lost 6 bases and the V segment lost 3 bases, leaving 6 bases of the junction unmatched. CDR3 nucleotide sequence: TGTGCCAGCTCACCTGGACAGGGGATAGGCGAGCAGTACTTC. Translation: CASSPGQGIGEQYF.

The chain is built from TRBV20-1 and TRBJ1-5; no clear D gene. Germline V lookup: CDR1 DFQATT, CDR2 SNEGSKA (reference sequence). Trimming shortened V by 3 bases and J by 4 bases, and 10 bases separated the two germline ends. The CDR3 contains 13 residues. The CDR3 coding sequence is TGCAGTGCTAGTGGTCAGAAGAATCAGCCCCAGCATTTT. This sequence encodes CSASGQKNQPQHF.

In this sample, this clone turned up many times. CDR3 sequence (DNA): TGTGCCAGCAGGTCCCAGTTAGCTGGGGCCAACGTCCTGACTTTC. Its protein product is CASRSQLAGANVLTF. The rearrangement uses TRBV2 and TRBJ2-6; D gene unclear. This CDR3 has 15 residues. V was cut by 6 bases and J by 2 bases, with 11 bases left in between. Germline V gene data show CDR1 as SNHLY and CDR2 as FYNNEI. The whole variable domain, remainder taken from reference TRBV2 and TRBJ2-6, is EPEVTQTPSHQVTQMGQEVILRCVPISNHLYFYWYRQILGQKVEFLVSFYNNEISEKSEIFDDQFSVERPDGSNFTLKIRSTKLEDSAMYFCASRSQLAGANVLTFGAGSRLTVL.

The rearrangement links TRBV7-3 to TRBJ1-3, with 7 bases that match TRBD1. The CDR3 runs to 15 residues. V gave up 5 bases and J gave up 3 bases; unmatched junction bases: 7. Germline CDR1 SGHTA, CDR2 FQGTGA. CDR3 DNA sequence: TGTGCCAGCAGCCAATCAGGGGGATTTGGAAACACCATATATTTT. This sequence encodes CASSQSGGFGNTIYF. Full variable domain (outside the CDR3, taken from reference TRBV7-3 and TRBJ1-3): GAGVSQTPSNKVTEKGKYVELRCDPISGHTALYWYRQSLGQGPEFLIYFQGTGAADDSGLPNDRFFAVRPEGSVSTLKIQRTERGDSAVYLCASSQSGGFGNTIYFGEGSWLTVV.